This T cell receptor beta chain originates from a study of cytomegalovirus exposure and HLA in healthy donors. The donors were healthy bone marrow donors. Though nominally healthy at sampling, donors likely had unrecorded immune exposures. The PCR ran on 60 Vbeta and 13 Jbeta primers. Assay used: immunoSEQ multiplex PCR; TCRdb lists only in-frame clones, some missing. In total, the table holds 35,000 to 45,000 clones. Study conclusions and caveats: An analysis was carried out at a later point. It showed that HLA-associated TCR beta chains were more clonally expanded than equally common non-associated chains.

The V end was cut by 0 bases, the J end by 1 base, with 6 bases between. The CDR3 is 14 residues long. Germline V gives CDR1 SGHVS, CDR2 FNYEAQ. Concerning this clone itself: What it recognizes is unknown. At the DNA level, this CDR3 is encoded by other sequences in the same sample as well.

The sample consisted of PBMCs. The source of this sequence is a woman younger than 45 in good health and CMV-seropositive. V and J are TRBV7-6 and TRBJ1-1; D might be TRBD1 (6 bases). The CDR3 sequence: CASSLAGGNTEAFF. DNA of the CDR3: TGTGCCAGCAGCTTAGCAGGGGGGAACACTGAAGCTTTCTTT.